The 9 T cell receptor beta chains below come from one sample, sequenced in a study of T cells in women clearing cervical HPV infection. Sequencing used immunoSEQ multiplex PCR; TCRdb keeps in-frame clones, though not all of them. The clone table shows 45,000 to 50,000 clones, with the ten largest holding 35%. Source material: blood buffy coat. The receptor source for this set is a woman aged 18 to 75 with a cervical HPV16 infection that either progressed to CIN3+ or cleared (not recorded which).

Concerning this clone itself: The read terminates 3 residues ahead of where the CDR3 ends, so the germline J gene completes it. V gene TRBV30 combines with J gene TRBJ2-2, with D unclear. The length of the CDR3 is 17 residues. Looked up from germline, CDR1 is GTSNPN and CDR2 is SVGIG (reference sequence). CDR3 amino acids: CAWSVQRLSSYNSPLFF. Partial CDR3 DNA: TGTGCCTGGAGTGTACAGAGGTTAAGCTCCTATAATTCACCG. Together with reference TRBV30 and TRBJ2-2, the CDR3 gives the full variable domain: SQTIHQWPATLVQPVGSPLSLECTVEGTSNPNLYWYRQAAGRGLQLLFYSVGIGQISSEVPQNLSASRPQDRQFILSSKKLLLSDSGFYLCAWSVQRLSSYNSPLFFGEGSRLTVL.

CDR3 DNA (partial): TGTGCCAGCTCACCAGCGGGGGAAAAG. The encoded protein is CASSPAGEK. The full CDR3 is CASSPAGEKLFF. The chain recombines TRBV18 with TRBJ2-2, with 7 bases lining up with TRBD2. The read terminates 3 residues ahead of where the CDR3 ends, so the germline J gene completes it. Germline loops: CDR1 KGHSH, CDR2 LQKENI. This CDR3 spans 12 amino acids.

About this clone itself: The read ends 3 residues shy of where the CDR3 ends; the end is completed using the germline J gene. The V gene is TRBV30, the J gene TRBJ2-3; D unclear. Germline V gene lookup returns CDR1 GTSNPN and CDR2 SVGIG (reference sequence). Trimming cost V 0 bases and J 2 bases, with 9 bases left between them. This CDR3 comprises 14 residues. The sequenced part of the CDR3 DNA is TGTGCCTGGAGTGTAGGGCACAACACAGATACG. Its translation: CAWSVGHNTDT. The complete CDR3 protein is CAWSVGHNTDTQYF.

Comment on this clone: The CDR3 is cut off 3 residues early in the read; its end comes from the germline J gene. V is TRBV30 and J is TRBJ1-2, with D possibly matching TRBD1 (5 bases). Germline V gene data show CDR1 as GTSNPN and CDR2 as SVGIG (reference sequence). CDR3 length: 14 residues. The sequenced part of the CDR3 DNA is TGTGCCTGGAGTGCGAGCGGGAGGTGGGACGAC. As protein: CAWSASGRWDD. The CDR3 in full is CAWSASGRWDDYTF.

With regard to this clone: Read data end 3 residues before the CDR3 end; the end is taken from the germline J gene. The chain combines TRBV19 with TRBJ1-2; TRBD1 matches 7 bases. Germline-derived CDR1 and CDR2 are LNHDA and SQIVND (reference sequence). Trimming took 10 bases from V and 4 from J; bases not matched to a gene: 18. The CDR3 runs 16 residues. The covered CDR3 bases are TGTGCCACCACCCGAGGGGGCAACAAGGGAAGCTATGGC. This gives the protein CATTRGGNKGSYG. The entire CDR3 protein reads CATTRGGNKGSYGYTF.

For this clone: Read sequence stops 3 residues before the CDR3 end, and the germline J gene provides the missing end. The chain carries TRBV7-8 and TRBJ2-1; a weak D match, TRBD2 (5 bases). CDR1 and CDR2 (germline): SGHVS, FQNEAQ. The ends were cut back, 5 bases at V and 5 bases at J, with 16 bases in the middle. CDR3 length: 15 amino acids. CDR3 DNA, as far as it was read: TGTGCCAGCAGCCCCCTAGCCATATCGAACAATGAG. Encoded protein: CASSPLAISNNE. The full CDR3 sequence reads CASSPLAISNNEQFF. Based on the CDR3 plus reference TRBV7-8 and TRBJ2-1, the full variable domain is GAGVSQSPRYKVAKRGQDVALRCDPISGHVSLFWYQQALGQGPEFLTYFQNEAQLDKSGLPSDRFFAERPEGSVSTLKIQRTQQEDSAVYLCASSPLAISNNEQFFGPGTRLTVL.

A remark on this clone: The read terminates 3 residues before the CDR3 end, so the remaining end is supplied by the germline J gene. V usage is TRBV2 and J usage is TRBJ2-3, with TRBD1 matching 9 bases. This CDR3 region has 16 residues. Germline V gene data show CDR1 as SNHLY and CDR2 as FYNNEI. V was clipped by 3 bases and J by 3 bases; unmatched bases: 7. The CDR3 protein is CASSDPDRGFTDTQYF. The part of the CDR3 DNA that was read is TGTGCCAGCAGTGATCCCGACAGGGGGTTTACAGATACG.

On this clone itself: Read coverage stops 3 residues before the CDR3 terminus; the germline J gene supplies the remainder. The chain recombines TRBV20-1 with TRBJ2-7, with 14 bases aligning to TRBD2. CDR3 size: 17 residues. Germline V gene lookup returns CDR1 DFQATT and CDR2 SNEGSKA (reference sequence). V dropped 1 base and J dropped 5; count of bases not matched to a gene: 10. The DNA read from the CDR3 is TGCAGTGCTAGAGGGCTGGGACTAGCGGGAGTCATCGACGAG. The encoded protein is CSARGLGLAGVIDE. The entire CDR3 protein is CSARGLGLAGVIDEQYF.

Details on this clone: Sequencing ends 3 residues short of the CDR3 end; the germline J gene provides the rest. This chain uses TRBV20-1 with TRBJ2-1; 10 positions agree with TRBD1. V gave up 0 bases and J gave up 5 bases; unmatched junction bases: 7. From germline, CDR1 is DFQATT and CDR2 SNEGSKA (reference sequence). This CDR3 region has 16 residues. The CDR3 loop reads CSARDGPGQGNNEQFF. The covered CDR3 bases are TGCAGTGCTAGAGATGGTCCGGGACAGGGGAACAATGAG.